Presented here are 25 T cell receptor beta chains from one specimen sequenced in a study of PD-L1 blockade in urothelial cancer. Clones were sequenced by immunoSEQ multiplex PCR, and TCRdb holds only the in-frame ones, with some missing. The data show 90,000 to 120,000 clones, around 90% seen once. The sequencing used PBMCs, collected around atezolizumab (anti-PD-L1) treatment. The receptors were sampled from a woman of 80 years or more with urothelial cancer.

Details on this clone: The sample holds other DNA sequences that translate to the same CDR3. The chain links TRBV5-1 to TRBJ2-5; TRBD2 aligns across 13 bases. This CDR3 has 15 residues. Germline values: CDR1 SGHRS, CDR2 YFSETQ. The V segment lost 3 bases and the J segment 4 bases; nucleotides outside the gene matches: 3. Here the CDR3 DNA reads TGCGCCAGCAGCTCGGGACTAGCGGGGTCAGAGACCCAGTACTTC. The encoded protein is CASSSGLAGSETQYF.

The V and J genes are TRBV29-1 and TRBJ2-1, with 11 positions matching TRBD2. This CDR3 is built from 15 residues. The V gene end was trimmed by 5 bases and the J gene end by 3 bases; junction bases not matched to a gene: 6. Germline CDR1 reads SQVTM; CDR2 reads ANQGSEA. DNA of the CDR3: TGCAGCGTTCGACAGACTAGCGGGATCTACAATGAGCAGTTCTTC. Amino acids: CSVRQTSGIYNEQFF.

This clone was observed a few times. The rearrangement uses TRBV30 and TRBJ1-1; D remains unclear. The CDR3 contains 13 residues. Per the germline V gene, CDR1 is GTSNPN and CDR2 is SVGIG (reference sequence). The ends were cut back, 5 bases at V and 1 base at J, with 11 bases in the middle. The CDR3 is CAWARNWNTEAFF. The DNA for the CDR3 is TGTGCCTGGGCCAGGAATTGGAACACTGAAGCTTTCTTT.

The rearrangement joins TRBV30 to TRBJ2-1, with 8 bases that match TRBD2. CDR3 size: 15 residues. After removal of 3 bases from V and 9 bases from J, the junction contained 13 bases not matched to a gene. The germline V gene encodes CDR1 GTSNPN and CDR2 SVGIG (reference sequence). CDR3 sequence (DNA): TGTGCCTGGAGCGGGGGGAGCGGGAGTTCCACTGAGCAGTTCTTC. Translating it yields CAWSGGSGSSTEQFF.

The chain has TRBV7-2 and TRBJ2-7; 10 positions agree with TRBD2. V dropped 4 bases and J dropped 6; count of bases not matched to a gene: 3. The CDR3 is 13 amino acids. CDR1 and CDR2 from the germline V gene are SGHTA and FQGNSA. The CDR3 DNA follows: TGTGCCAGCAGCTCGGGACTAGCGACCGAGCAGTACTTC. Translated, it gives CASSSGLATEQYF.

This chain joins TRBV19 and TRBJ1-5; 9 bases agree with TRBD1. V was clipped by 3 bases and J by 6 bases; unmatched bases: 12. Germline-derived CDR1 and CDR2 are LNHDA and SQIVND (reference sequence). This CDR3 has 17 residues. CDR3 bases: TGTGCCAGTAGTATGGGACAGGGTGGGCCAGGGGGTCAGCCCCAGCATTTT. Protein: CASSMGQGGPGGQPQHF.

V usage is TRBV28 and J usage is TRBJ2-7, with D possibly being TRBD1 (5 bases). The CDR3 extends over 12 amino acids. Per the germline V gene, CDR1 is MDHEN and CDR2 is SYDVKM. The V end was cut by 9 bases, the J end by 4 bases, with 13 bases between. In nucleotides, the CDR3 is TGTGCCAGTAGGGTACCAGGGTACGAGCAGTACTTC. This codes for CASRVPGYEQYF.

The V and J genes are TRBV7-9 and TRBJ1-3; D is unclear. CDR3 length: 17 residues. The germline gives CDR1 SEHNR, CDR2 FQNEAQ (reference sequence). V gave up 2 bases and J gave up 0 bases, with 14 bases separating them. As DNA, the CDR3 is TGTGCCAGCAGCTTATCAAGTCCACAGAGCTCTGGAAACACCATATATTTT. Its translation is CASSLSSPQSSGNTIYF.

As regards this clone: Other DNA sequences in the same sample also yield this CDR3. The chain uses TRBV18 and TRBJ1-2; D is perhaps TRBD1 (5 bases). Germline CDR1 reads KGHSH; CDR2 reads LQKENI. The CDR3 runs to 13 residues. V lost 3 bases to trimming and J lost 3 bases, with 8 bases between them. CDR3 region: CASSPGGDYGYTF. The CDR3 bases are TGTGCCAGCTCACCGGGGGGGGACTATGGCTACACCTTC.

V usage is TRBV27 and J usage is TRBJ1-1; maybe TRBD1 (5 bases). Germline values: CDR1 MNHEY, CDR2 SMNVEV (reference sequence). The CDR3 has 13 amino acids. V was cut by 0 bases and J by 7 bases, with 9 bases left in between. The CDR3 reads CASSLSGGIEAFF. DNA of the CDR3: TGTGCCAGCAGTTTATCGGGGGGGATTGAAGCTTTCTTT.

Here the CDR3 reads CASSTGGAIWETQYF. The DNA for the CDR3 is TGTGCCAGCAGCACGGGGGGGGCAATATGGGAGACCCAGTACTTC. The chain combines TRBV27 with TRBJ2-5, with 8 positions matching TRBD2. Trimming took 6 bases from V and 5 from J; bases not matched to a gene: 11. This CDR3 is built from 15 residues. Per the germline V gene, CDR1 is MNHEY and CDR2 is SMNVEV (reference sequence).

J is TRBJ1-1 and V is TRBV6-1, with no clear D. Between the trimmed V and J ends, which lost 3 bases and 1 base, there was a span of 12 bases. CDR3 size: 15 residues. Germline V CDR1 and CDR2: MNHNS, SASEGT. This chain's CDR3 is CASSEGGRSNTEAFF. As DNA, the CDR3 is TGTGCCAGCAGTGAGGGAGGACGGTCGAACACTGAAGCTTTCTTT.

The rearrangement joins TRBV5-1 to TRBJ2-7; TRBD1 matches at 8 bases. This CDR3 comprises 13 residues. With 7 bases clipped from V and 0 bases from J, the junction kept 3 bases outside the gene matches. The germline V gene has CDR1 SGHRS and CDR2 YFSETQ. The CDR3 coding sequence is TGCGCCAGCGGACAGGGTCTCTCCTACGAGCAGTACTTC. It specifies CASGQGLSYEQYF.

V usage is TRBV15 and J usage is TRBJ1-4; D is possibly TRBD1 (5 bases). The CDR3 is 15 amino acids. Germline lookup yields CDR1 LNHNV and CDR2 YYDKDF (reference sequence). V lost 4 bases and J 2 bases, leaving 11 bases between the germline ends. CDR3 in DNA: TGTGCCACCAGCATATACGGGGGGACTAATGAAAAACTGTTTTTT. Amino acid sequence: CATSIYGGTNEKLFF.

The rearrangement joins TRBV9 to TRBJ2-3; TRBD2 aligns across 10 bases. Germline V gives CDR1 SGDLS, CDR2 YYNGEE. Trimming took 6 bases from V and 3 from J; bases not matched to a gene: 10. This CDR3 contains 16 residues. CDR3 DNA: TGTGCCAGCACCACCGCAGCGGGAGGGCCAACAGATACGCAGTATTTT. Translated, it gives CASTTAAGGPTDTQYF.

The rearrangement uses TRBV9 and TRBJ1-2; TRBD1 might be the D (6 bases). V was trimmed by 0 bases and J by 0 bases, leaving 9 bases between them. The CDR3 consists of 15 residues. The germline V gene encodes CDR1 SGDLS and CDR2 YYNGEE. CDR3 nucleotide sequence: TGTGCCAGCAGCGTAGGACAGGACACTAACTATGGCTACACCTTC. This sequence encodes CASSVGQDTNYGYTF.

The rearrangement joins TRBV28 to TRBJ2-7; TRBD2 matches at 13 bases. The germline V gene has CDR1 MDHEN and CDR2 SYDVKM. V shed 6 bases and J 4 bases; nucleotides not matched to a gene: 6. CDR3 length equals 15 residues. The CDR3 DNA follows: TGTGCCAGCAGATCGCCGGGACTAGCGGGGTACGAGCAGTACTTC. This encodes CASRSPGLAGYEQYF.

The V call is TRBV6-4, the J call TRBJ1-2; TRBD1 agrees at 9 bases. The trim removed 4 bases at V and 2 bases at J, leaving 2 bases unmatched. This CDR3 spans 14 amino acids. Germline V gives CDR1 MRHNA, CDR2 SNTAGT. CDR3 bases: TGTGCCAGCAGTGGGGGACAGGGAAACTATGGCTACACCTTC. It is translated as CASSGGQGNYGYTF.

The chain employs TRBV18 and TRBJ2-7, with 10 bases matching TRBD2. Trimming at V came to 1 base and at J to 2 bases, leaving 8 bases not matched to a gene. Germline CDR1 KGHSH, CDR2 LQKENI. The CDR3 has 17 amino acids. CDR3 region: CASSPLGGLAGAYEQYF. For the CDR3, the DNA is TGTGCCAGCTCACCACTGGGGGGGCTAGCGGGAGCCTACGAGCAGTACTTC.

This chain joins TRBV14 and TRBJ2-7, with a tentative D call TRBD2 (6 bases). This CDR3 comprises 13 residues. V was cut by 5 bases and J by 6 bases, with 14 bases left in between. Germline CDR1 reads SGHDN; CDR2 reads FVKESK. The CDR3 sequence is CASSWGESREQYF. CDR3 coding DNA: TGTGCCAGCAGCTGGGGGGAATCTCGCGAGCAGTACTTC.

The chain recombines TRBV5-4 with TRBJ1-1, with 10 bases fitting TRBD1. V shed 2 bases and J 6 bases; nucleotides not matched to a gene: 7. Germline V lookup: CDR1 SGHNT, CDR2 YYREEE (reference sequence). There are 15 residues in the CDR3. CDR3 coding DNA: TGTGCCAGCAGCTTTGGACAGGGGGAGATCGCTGAAGCTTTCTTT. Its protein is CASSFGQGEIAEAFF.

The gene calls are TRBV19 and TRBJ1-5; D perhaps matches TRBD1 (5 bases). The CDR3 is 14 amino acids. V gave up 5 bases and J gave up 2 bases, with 10 bases separating them. CDR1 and CDR2 (germline): LNHDA, SQIVND (reference sequence). DNA for the CDR3: TGTGCCAGTAGTCCAACAGGAGGCAATCAGCCCCAGCATTTT. This encodes CASSPTGGNQPQHF. The variable domain in full, completed from reference TRBV19 and TRBJ1-5, reads DGGITQSPKYLFRKEGQNVTLSCEQNLNHDAMYWYRQDPGQGLRLIYYSQIVNDFQKGDIAEGYSVSREKKESFPLTVTSAQKNPTAFYLCASSPTGGNQPQHFGDGTRLSIL.

The rearrangement links TRBV5-6 to TRBJ2-3; no firm D call. Per the germline V gene, CDR1 is SGHDT and CDR2 is YYEEEE. There are 13 residues in the CDR3. Trimming removed 4 bases at V and 8 bases at J, with 14 bases between. The CDR3 sequence is CASSTLPSTTQYF. The CDR3 DNA is TGTGCCAGCAGCACCCTCCCCTCTACTACGCAGTATTTT.

In this sample, this clone turned up once. This chain joins TRBV18 and TRBJ1-1; possible D gene TRBD1, 5 bases. The germline gives CDR1 KGHSH, CDR2 LQKENI. Deletions cut 7 bases from V and 2 bases from J, with 11 bases between. The CDR3 contains 13 residues. The CDR3 here is CASFTGGNTEAFF. The CDR3 coding sequence is TGTGCCAGCTTTACGGGGGGAAACACTGAAGCTTTCTTT.

The J gene is TRBJ2-4, the V gene TRBV6-5, with no clear D. The CDR3 totals 13 residues. The V gene lost 6 bases and the J gene lost 0 bases, with 6 bases spanning the gap. Germline-derived CDR1 and CDR2 are MNHEY and SVGAGI. The CDR3 coding sequence is TGTGCCAGCAGGTCCGTAGCCAAAAACATTCAGTACTTC. This encodes CASRSVAKNIQYF.